The entry below gives a single TCR beta chain sequence along with its context. Antigen: not known. The data were taken from a study of T cell repertoires in cytomegalovirus infection. MiXCR, run by TCRdb on the reads, gives a single entry per CDR3 protein. The sample holds 20,000 to 30,000 distinct CDR3 sequences, approximately 22% seen once. The CDR3 covers 15 residues. V gave up 3 bases and J gave up 2 bases, with 16 bases separating them. CDR1 and CDR2 from the germline V gene are DFQATT and SNEGSKA (reference sequence). This TCR derives from a human donor in good health (CMV status not recorded). Some clones in this sample may be carry-over from other donors' samples. The genes are TRBV20-1 and TRBJ1-1; D might be TRBD1 (6 bases). Here the sequenced sample was CD8+ T cells from cultured PBMCs, taken from culture after CMV antigen stimulation. CDR3 loop: CSASRRGGDNTEAFF. In DNA, the CDR3 is TGCAGTGCTAGTAGGAGGGGGGGCGACAACACTGAAGCTTTCTTT.